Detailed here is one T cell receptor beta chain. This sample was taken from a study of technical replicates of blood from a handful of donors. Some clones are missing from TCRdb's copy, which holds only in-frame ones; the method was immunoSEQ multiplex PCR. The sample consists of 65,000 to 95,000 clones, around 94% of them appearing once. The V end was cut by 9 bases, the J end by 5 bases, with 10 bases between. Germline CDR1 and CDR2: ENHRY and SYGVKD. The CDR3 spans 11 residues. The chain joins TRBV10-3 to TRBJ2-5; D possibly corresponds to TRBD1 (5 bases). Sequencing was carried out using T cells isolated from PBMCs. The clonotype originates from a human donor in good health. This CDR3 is CAIGVLETQYF. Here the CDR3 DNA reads TGTGCCATAGGGGTACTGGAGACCCAGTACTTC.